These 18 T cell receptor beta chains were sequenced from one sample in a study of shared clonotypes between healthy human individuals. Generated by immunoSEQ multiplex PCR, the TCRdb table keeps only in-frame clones and is missing some. The sample holds approximately 470,000 clones, 81% seen once. The sample consisted of PBMCs. Receptors originate from a woman between 40 and 55 years old in good health. Some clones in this sample may be carry-over from other donors' samples.

The count of this clone is one. J is TRBJ1-5 and V is TRBV28, with TRBD1 matching over 7 bases. This CDR3 is 15 amino acids long. The germline V gene encodes CDR1 MDHEN and CDR2 SYDVKM. Trimming removed 3 bases from V and 4 bases from J; junction bases left unmatched: 6. The CDR3 bases are TGTGCCAGCAGTTTGCCTGACAGGGAGAATCAGCCCCAGCATTTT. This codes for CASSLPDRENQPQHF.

The chain has TRBV6-1 and TRBJ2-5, with 7 bases matching TRBD2. The V gene end was trimmed by 10 bases and the J gene end by 4 bases; junction bases not matched to a gene: 6. Germline values: CDR1 MNHNS, CDR2 SASEGT. The CDR3 runs 12 residues. This CDR3 reads CATRGLGETQYF. The CDR3 DNA reads TGTGCCACCCGAGGACTAGGAGAGACCCAGTACTTC.

A single count supports this clone. The chain carries TRBV27 and TRBJ1-1; the match to TRBD1 covers 12 bases. CDR1 is MNHEY and CDR2 is SMNVEV in the germline V gene (reference sequence). The CDR3 is 15 residues long. V gave up 5 bases and J gave up 9 bases; unmatched junction bases: 10. The CDR3 DNA is TGTGCCAGCAGTCCTCAAGGGACAGGGGGCTTCCAAGCTTTCTTT. It encodes CASSPQGTGGFQAFF.

The chain uses TRBV7-9 and TRBJ2-2; D ambiguous. This CDR3 region has 15 residues. CDR1 SEHNR and CDR2 FQNEAQ come from the germline V gene (reference sequence). Trimming cost V 5 bases and J 7 bases, with 17 bases left between them. As DNA, the CDR3 is TGTGCCAGCAGCCCAGCCTATGGTGTGAACGGGGAGCTGTTTTTT. This sequence encodes CASSPAYGVNGELFF.

This chain joins TRBV5-1 and TRBJ2-4; D perhaps matches TRBD1 (6 bases). This CDR3 spans 18 amino acids. V gave up 3 bases and J gave up 1 base, with 20 bases separating them. Germline assignment: CDR1 SGHRS and CDR2 YFSETQ. The CDR3 here is CASSSPYRVGRAKNIQYF. CDR3 DNA: TGCGCCAGCAGCTCCCCCTACAGGGTTGGCAGGGCCAAAAACATTCAGTACTTC.

This clone was found once. The chain recombines TRBV7-9 with TRBJ2-2; tentatively, D is TRBD1 (6 bases). V lost 1 base and J lost 4, with 16 bases in between. The CDR3 covers 17 residues. Germline V lookup: CDR1 SEHNR, CDR2 FQNEAQ (reference sequence). The CDR3 sequence is CASSLGHRAVITGELFF. The CDR3 DNA reads TGTGCCAGCAGCTTAGGCCACAGGGCGGTTATCACCGGGGAGCTGTTTTTT.

The V gene is TRBV7-8, the J gene TRBJ1-5; 7 bases line up with TRBD1. Unmatched junction bases numbered 2, after V lost 0 bases and J lost 3 bases. The CDR3 spans 15 residues. Germline loops: CDR1 SGHVS, CDR2 FQNEAQ. CDR3 loop: CASSLAGQPNQPQHF. In nucleotides, the CDR3 is TGTGCCAGCAGCTTAGCGGGACAGCCCAATCAGCCCCAGCATTTT.

Turning to this clone: This sequence is one base from a far larger clone and is likely a read error. V and J are TRBV5-4 and TRBJ2-7, with TRBD2 identical over 13 bases. The germline gives CDR1 SGHNT, CDR2 YYREEE (reference sequence). This CDR3 is 15 amino acids long. Germline trimming cut 4 bases from V and 7 bases from J; bases unmatched to any gene: 8. The CDR3 region has the DNA TGTGCCAGCAGCCAAGGGACTAGCGGGATAAAAGAGCAGTACTTC. Translated: CASSQGTSGIKEQYF.

This chain links TRBV5-6 with TRBJ1-2; TRBD1 agrees at 9 bases. The V gene's germline CDR1 is SGHDT and CDR2 YYEEEE. The CDR3 has 16 residues. Trimming took 3 bases from V and 5 from J; bases not matched to a gene: 11. The CDR3 loop reads CASSSITGGAGYGYTF. In DNA form, the CDR3 reads TGTGCCAGCAGCTCGATAACAGGGGGCGCGGGTTATGGCTACACCTTC.

The V call is TRBV4-2, the J call TRBJ2-1; tentative D call: TRBD2 (7 bases). Germline loops: CDR1 LGHNA, CDR2 YNFKEQ. The CDR3 is made up of 16 amino acids. Between the trimmed V and J ends, which lost 3 bases and 6 bases, there was a span of 18 bases. CDR3 protein: CASSHQGRESTNEQFF. The CDR3 DNA is TGTGCCAGCAGCCATCAGGGGCGGGAGAGTACCAATGAGCAGTTCTTC.

Worth noting for this clone: A clone one base away is much larger, so this may be a read error. The genes are TRBV28 and TRBJ1-3, with D uncertain. The CDR3 loop spans 16 amino acids. Trimming stripped 5 bases from V and 0 bases from J, with 14 bases between. Germline assignment: CDR1 MDHEN and CDR2 SYDVKM. CDR3 sequence: CASSLYLGNSGNTIYF. The CDR3 bases are TGTGCCAGCAGTCTCTATTTGGGAAACTCTGGAAACACCATATATTTT.

The gene calls are TRBV10-1 and TRBJ2-2; possible D gene TRBD2, 5 bases. CDR3 length: 14 amino acids. The germline CDR1 and CDR2 sequences are WNHNN and SYGVQD (reference sequence). Trimming cost V 3 bases and J 6 bases, with 11 bases left between them. The CDR3 sequence is CASSDPLVSGELFF. The CDR3 region has the DNA TGCGCCAGCAGTGACCCACTAGTATCCGGGGAGCTGTTTTTT.

The genes are TRBV27 and TRBJ1-4; D is unresolved. This CDR3 spans 15 amino acids. V was trimmed by 3 bases and J by 7 bases, leaving 15 bases between them. Germline loops: CDR1 MNHEY, CDR2 SMNVEV (reference sequence). In DNA form, the CDR3 reads TGTGCCAGCAGTTTTTACCCCGAGTCCGGTGAAAAACTGTTTTTT. Protein product: CASSFYPESGEKLFF.

Regarding this clone: Since a far larger clone is one base different, this is likely a read error. The chain joins TRBV10-2 to TRBJ2-5; a possible D gene is TRBD1 (6 bases). The CDR3 sequence is 15 residues long. V was clipped by 3 bases and J by 11 bases, with 22 bases between them. Looked up from germline, CDR1 is WSHSY and CDR2 is SAAADI. CDR3 sequence (DNA): TGCGCCAGCAGTGATCCAAGACAGGCAAAGTACGGGCAGTACTTC. This sequence encodes CASSDPRQAKYGQYF.

V is TRBV6-5 and J is TRBJ1-1; unclear D gene. V lost 0 bases and J lost 4, with 9 bases in between. Germline loops: CDR1 MNHEY, CDR2 SVGAGI. The CDR3 totals 14 residues. CDR3 in amino acids: CASSYSQVSTEAFF. CDR3 bases: TGTGCCAGCAGTTACTCGCAGGTGTCCACTGAAGCTTTCTTT.

The chain carries TRBV7-9 and TRBJ1-3; perhaps TRBD1 as D (6 bases). Trimming removed 4 bases from V and 0 bases from J, with 16 bases in between. CDR1 is SEHNR and CDR2 is FQNEAQ in the germline V gene (reference sequence). The CDR3 spans 17 residues. The CDR3 reads CASSSRQAGGSGNTIYF. CDR3 nucleotide sequence: TGTGCCAGCAGCTCACGACAGGCGGGGGGCTCTGGAAACACCATATATTTT.

This clone was observed once. The chain combines TRBV5-4 with TRBJ2-4, with a weak D call TRBD1 (6 bases). This CDR3 spans 14 amino acids. V was trimmed by 4 bases and J by 5 bases, leaving 13 bases between them. CDR1 and CDR2 from the germline V gene are SGHNT and YYREEE (reference sequence). This chain's CDR3 is CASSNRAGENIQYF. The CDR3 DNA sequence: TGTGCCAGCAGCAACAGGGCTGGCGAAAACATTCAGTACTTC.

This clone was seen repeatedly, ten times or more. This sequence joins TRBV10-3 and TRBJ2-7; D ambiguous. The CDR3 extends over 14 amino acids. Germline CDR1 is ENHRY and CDR2 is SYGVKD. V lost 3 bases and J lost 6, with 15 bases in between. DNA for the CDR3: TGTGCCATCAGTGATTGGGCCCTACCTCTCGAGCAGTACTTC. Translation: CAISDWALPLEQYF.